A single sample is the source of the 3 T cell receptor beta chains below, sequenced in a study of T cells in Graves' hyperthyroidism and ophthalmopathy. Researchers amplified the TCR beta CDR3 regions from RNA transcripts. Carried out on the TCR CDR3, a first-round RT-PCR used the HTBI primer set. Each CDR3 protein gets one entry after TCRdb re-called the multiplex PCR reads with MiXCR. The sample includes nearly 110,000 distinct CDR3 sequences, 15% to 20% seen only once; the top ten take 42%. The sample comprised blood. Receptors originate from a woman between 45 and 65 years old with Graves' hyperthyroidism.

This clonotype has at least ten counts. The rearrangement uses TRBV18 and TRBJ1-1; a possible D gene is TRBD1 (5 bases). Trimming took off 0 bases at V and 1 base at J, with 12 bases between the two ends. Germline V lookup: CDR1 KGHSH, CDR2 LQKENI. This CDR3 spans 16 amino acids. DNA of the CDR3: TGTGCCAGCTCACCACCGGGTCAGGGCGGGAACACTGAAGCTTTCTTT. Translated: CASSPPGQGGNTEAFF.

This clonotype was seen at least ten times. The chain employs TRBV7-8 and TRBJ2-3; D is perhaps TRBD1 or TRBD2 (6 bases each). V lost 1 base and J 2 bases, leaving 16 bases between the germline ends. The germline gives CDR1 SGHVS, CDR2 FQNEAQ. The CDR3 is made up of 17 amino acids. The CDR3 here is CASSLDGGGTPTDTQYF. CDR3 DNA sequence: TGTGCCAGCAGCTTAGATGGGGGCGGGACTCCCACAGATACGCAGTATTTT.

This clonotype has at least ten counts. The genes are TRBV19 and TRBJ2-2, with 7 bases lining up with TRBD2. There are 17 residues in the CDR3. Germline trimming cut 6 bases from V and 3 bases from J; bases unmatched to any gene: 13. Germline loops: CDR1 LNHDA, CDR2 SQIVND (reference sequence). The CDR3, as DNA: TGTGCCAGTAGCCTAGAATGGGGGAGGGCCCACACCGGGGAGCTGTTTTTT. This gives the protein CASSLEWGRAHTGELFF.